The subject of this entry is one T cell receptor (beta chain). Its target is not known. The sample belongs to a study of T-cell reconstitution after alpha-beta-depleted transplantation in children. General study results and limits: After transplant, at about two months, alpha-beta T cells were reportedly derived from several hundred expanded graft clones. The origin of high day-60 TCRbeta diversity in some patients lay in surviving recipient T cells and thymic progenitors. Newly produced T cells mostly accounted for T-cell counts and diversity one year post-transplant.

Trimming at V came to 0 bases and at J to 5 bases, leaving 6 bases not matched to a gene. The CDR3 covers 15 residues. CDR1 and CDR2 from the germline V gene are DFQATT and SNEGSKA (reference sequence). Unique molecular identifiers were incorporated when the TCRbeta library was constructed. One entry per CDR3 protein results from TCRdb running MiXCR on the PCR reads. The table lists some 200,000 distinct CDR3 sequences, around 7.7% of them singletons. The source material was PBMCs, mostly from graft donor cells, sampled 360 days after TCRalphabeta/CD19-depleted stem cell transplant. The V call is TRBV20-1, the J call TRBJ2-1; TRBD1 agrees at 8 bases. This receptor was identified in a male patient aged 2-9 years who had a stem cell transplant for acute myeloid leukemia, so the T cells may come from the graft donor. CDR3 sequence reads: CSAREGTGPHNEQFF. The CDR3 DNA reads TGCAGTGCTAGAGAAGGGACAGGCCCCCACAATGAGCAGTTCTTC.